Following are 30 T cell receptor beta chains from one sample sequenced in a study of siplizumab effects on memory and regulatory T cells. Method: immunoSEQ multiplex PCR; TCRdb's copy keeps in-frame clones and lacks some. The table includes over 85,000 clones, approximately 94% detected once. Sequencing was performed on CD8+ T cells sorted from blood. These receptors were obtained from a human donor in good health.

This rearrangement joins TRBV4-2 to TRBJ1-4, with D unclear. The CDR3 sequence is 15 residues long. The germline V gene has CDR1 LGHNA and CDR2 YNFKEQ. V lost 3 bases and J 4 bases, leaving 12 bases between the germline ends. CDR3 coding DNA: TGTGCCAGCAGCCAGAAAAGGGAAATTAATGAAAAACTGTTTTTT. This translates into CASSQKREINEKLFF.

The rearrangement links TRBV19 to TRBJ1-3, with 10 bases fitting TRBD1. With V trimmed by 5 bases and J by 3 bases, 4 bases remained unmatched. Germline CDR1 reads LNHDA; CDR2 reads SQIVND (reference sequence). CDR3 length: 15 amino acids. This CDR3 reads CASSDRGRFGNTIYF. The CDR3 DNA reads as TGTGCCAGTAGTGACAGGGGGCGTTTTGGAAACACCATATATTTT.

J is TRBJ2-1 and V is TRBV4-1; D unclear. This CDR3 spans 13 amino acids. Trimming removed 3 bases at V and 7 bases at J, with 10 bases between. Germline V gene data show CDR1 as MGHRA and CDR2 as YSYEKL. The CDR3 DNA reads TGCGCCAGCAGCCACCCCGCCGAAAATGAGCAGTTCTTC. This gives the protein CASSHPAENEQFF.

The gene calls are TRBV4-1 and TRBJ2-1, with 14 nucleotides matching TRBD2. The germline CDR1 and CDR2 sequences are MGHRA and YSYEKL. The CDR3 is made up of 17 amino acids. The V segment lost 2 bases and the J segment 7 bases; nucleotides outside the gene matches: 7. The CDR3 DNA follows: TGCGCCAGCAGCCAACTGGGACTAGCGGGAGTTAGGAATGAGCAGTTCTTC. This encodes CASSQLGLAGVRNEQFF.

The V gene is TRBV5-6, the J gene TRBJ2-1, with a tentative D call TRBD2 (5 bases). This CDR3 is 15 amino acids long. Trimming removed 3 bases at V and 7 bases at J, with 17 bases between. Germline loops: CDR1 SGHDT, CDR2 YYEEEE. Here the CDR3 reads CASSYLGPEGNEQFF. CDR3 sequence (DNA): TGTGCCAGCAGCTATTTGGGTCCTGAGGGAAATGAGCAGTTCTTC.

The J gene is TRBJ2-1, the V gene TRBV2; TRBD2 matches 9 bases. The CDR3 extends over 14 amino acids. Germline V gene data show CDR1 as SNHLY and CDR2 as FYNNEI. J gave up 2 bases and V 7 bases, and 3 bases lay outside the gene matches. CDR3 sequence (DNA): TGTGCCAGCATGACTAGCGGAGCCTACAATGAGCAGTTCTTC. It translates to CASMTSGAYNEQFF.

V usage is TRBV5-6 and J usage is TRBJ1-1; D is ambiguous. Germline assignment: CDR1 SGHDT and CDR2 YYEEEE. V was trimmed by 3 bases and J by 4 bases, leaving 19 bases between them. The CDR3 loop spans 16 amino acids. The CDR3 spells CASSSGREGRSTEAFF. CDR3 in DNA: TGTGCCAGCAGCTCCGGGAGGGAAGGACGTAGCACTGAAGCTTTCTTT.

J is TRBJ2-1 and V is TRBV27; 9 nucleotides agree with TRBD1. The CDR3 extends over 14 amino acids. The germline V gene encodes CDR1 MNHEY and CDR2 SMNVEV (reference sequence). V was clipped by 4 bases and J by 6 bases; unmatched bases: 4. CDR3 residues: CASSYGTGSNEQFF. CDR3 DNA sequence: TGTGCCAGCAGTTATGGGACAGGGTCCAATGAGCAGTTCTTC.

The rearrangement uses TRBV5-1 and TRBJ2-7; the match to TRBD2 covers 8 bases. This CDR3 spans 17 amino acids. Losses at the gene ends were 3 bases for V and 0 bases for J; bases not matched to a gene: 11. The germline V gene encodes CDR1 SGHRS and CDR2 YFSETQ. CDR3 loop: CASSSRVGSGDSYEQYF. CDR3 nucleotide sequence: TGCGCCAGCAGCTCCCGAGTGGGTAGCGGGGACTCCTACGAGCAGTACTTC.

The chain joins TRBV7-9 to TRBJ1-2; possibly TRBD1 for D (5 bases). The CDR3 sequence is 15 residues long. Trimming removed 4 bases from V and 2 bases from J, with 14 bases in between. Germline-derived CDR1 and CDR2 are SEHNR and FQNEAQ (reference sequence). CDR3 amino acids: CASSSRGTGNYGYTF. For the CDR3, the DNA is TGTGCCAGCAGCTCCCGAGGGACGGGAAACTATGGCTACACCTTC. Full variable domain (missing parts from reference TRBV7-9 and TRBJ1-2): DTGVSQNPRHKITKRGQNVTFRCDPISEHNRLYWYRQTLGQGPEFLTYFQNEAQLEKSRLLSDRFSAERPKGSFSTLEIQRTEQGDSAMYLCASSSRGTGNYGYTFGSGTRLTVV.

This sequence joins TRBV29-1 and TRBJ2-1; the D is unclear. V was trimmed by 1 base and J by 3 bases, leaving 4 bases between them. Germline CDR1 SQVTM, CDR2 ANQGSEA. The CDR3 has 12 residues. CDR3 sequence: CSVEGNYNEQFF. Written as DNA, the CDR3 is TGCAGCGTTGAAGGTAACTACAATGAGCAGTTCTTC.

The J gene is TRBJ2-7, the V gene TRBV6-1; D remains ambiguous. Germline CDR1 MNHNS, CDR2 SASEGT. The CDR3 consists of 14 residues. V lost 2 bases, J lost 1 base, and 9 bases lay in between. The CDR3 loop reads CASSEIGPSYEQYF. CDR3 DNA sequence: TGTGCCAGCAGTGAAATAGGACCGTCCTACGAGCAGTACTTC.

This rearrangement joins TRBV7-9 to TRBJ2-3, with D hard to call. This CDR3 is 14 amino acids long. Germline loops: CDR1 SEHNR, CDR2 FQNEAQ (reference sequence). With 3 bases removed from V and 1 base from J, the gap between germline ends came to 8 bases. The CDR3 DNA follows: TGTGCCAGCAGCTTTTCTGAGGGCACAGATACGCAGTATTTT. It is translated as CASSFSEGTDTQYF.

The chain employs TRBV19 and TRBJ1-3; no definite D call. CDR1 LNHDA and CDR2 SQIVND come from the germline V gene (reference sequence). V lost 5 bases to trimming and J lost 2 bases, with 7 bases between them. This CDR3 spans 13 amino acids. The DNA of the CDR3 is TGTGCCAGTAGTGACCCAACTGGAAACACCATATATTTT. Protein: CASSDPTGNTIYF.

The chain has TRBV5-6 and TRBJ2-1; 7 nucleotides agree with TRBD2. The V gene's germline CDR1 is SGHDT and CDR2 YYEEEE. V lost 6 bases and J lost 4; bases outside the gene matches: 10. This CDR3 spans 15 amino acids. The CDR3 DNA reads TGTGCCAGCACCCCCTCGCCGGGGGGATACAATGAGCAGTTCTTC. Translated: CASTPSPGGYNEQFF. The full variable domain, in which reference TRBV5-6 and TRBJ2-1 provide the parts outside the CDR3, is DAGVTQSPTHLIKTRGQQVTLRCSPKSGHDTVSWYQQALGQGPQFIFQYYEEEERQRGNFPDRFSGHQFPNYSSELNVNALLLGDSALYLCASTPSPGGYNEQFFGPGTRLTVL.

The chain carries TRBV10-3 and TRBJ2-2; D ambiguous. This CDR3 contains 16 residues. V shed 6 bases and J shed 0 bases, with 14 bases lying between them. The germline CDR1 and CDR2 sequences are ENHRY and SYGVKD. The CDR3 here is CAIRPNFRANTGELFF. CDR3 nucleotide sequence: TGTGCCATCAGACCGAATTTTCGCGCGAACACCGGGGAGCTGTTTTTT.

This chain joins TRBV6-5 and TRBJ2-1, with 7 bases identical to TRBD1. The germline CDR1 and CDR2 sequences are MNHEY and SVGAGI. The CDR3 contains 16 residues. Losses at the gene ends were 4 bases for V and 0 bases for J; bases not matched to a gene: 6. The CDR3 bases are TGTGCCAGCAGTTCCCCGACAGGGAGCTCCTACAATGAGCAGTTCTTC. This translates into CASSSPTGSSYNEQFF.

The J gene is TRBJ1-1, the V gene TRBV13, with 8 bases identical to TRBD1. CDR1 PRHDT and CDR2 FYEKMQ come from the germline V gene (reference sequence). The CDR3 covers 15 residues. V trimming: 5 bases; J trimming: 5 bases; junction bases outside the gene matches: 10. CDR3 in DNA: TGTGCCAGCAGCGATAACAGGGGGATGATAACTGAAGCTTTCTTT. Translated, it gives CASSDNRGMITEAFF.

This clone was recorded only once. The V gene is TRBV7-9, the J gene TRBJ2-7, with no clear D. The CDR3 runs to 14 residues. V was clipped by 2 bases and J by 2 bases, with 10 bases between them. Looked up from germline, CDR1 is SEHNR and CDR2 is FQNEAQ (reference sequence). CDR3 sequence: CASSLNRFPYEQYF. The CDR3 region has the DNA TGTGCCAGCAGCTTAAACAGATTCCCCTACGAGCAGTACTTC. The full variable domain, rest sourced from reference TRBV7-9 and TRBJ2-7, is DTGVSQNPRHKITKRGQNVTFRCDPISEHNRLYWYRQTLGQGPEFLTYFQNEAQLEKSRLLSDRFSAERPKGSFSTLEIQRTEQGDSAMYLCASSLNRFPYEQYFGPGTRLTVT.

The chain joins TRBV7-8 to TRBJ2-5; D unresolved. The V gene's germline CDR1 is SGHVS and CDR2 FQNEAQ. V was pared by 1 base and J by 1 base, with 4 bases between. CDR3 length equals 13 residues. For the CDR3, the DNA is TGTGCCAGCAGCTTAGAGCCCCAAGAGACCCAGTACTTC. The encoded protein is CASSLEPQETQYF.

The chain joins TRBV7-2 to TRBJ1-5; D is undetermined. The germline CDR1 and CDR2 sequences are SGHTA and FQGNSA. The CDR3 runs 13 residues. The V end lost 1 base, the J end lost 4 bases, and 5 bases lay between the germline ends. CDR3 sequence (DNA): TGTGCCAGCAGCTTAGATTTAAATCAGCCCCAGCATTTT. It codes for CASSLDLNQPQHF.

V usage is TRBV6-5 and J usage is TRBJ2-1, with D unclear. CDR3 size: 12 residues. The germline gives CDR1 MNHEY, CDR2 SVGAGI. Trimming removed 6 bases from V and 1 base from J, with 4 bases in between. CDR3 amino acids: CASRTSYNEQFF. CDR3 nucleotide sequence: TGTGCCAGCAGGACGTCCTACAATGAGCAGTTCTTC.

The DNA for the CDR3 is TGTGCCAGCAGCGGTAGCGGGGTGCGCTACGAGCAGTACTTC. This gives the protein CASSGSGVRYEQYF. V gene TRBV13 combines with J gene TRBJ2-7, with 8 bases fitting TRBD2. After removal of 5 bases from V and 3 bases from J, the junction contained 6 bases not matched to a gene. CDR3 length: 14 amino acids. Germline V gene lookup returns CDR1 PRHDT and CDR2 FYEKMQ (reference sequence).

V is TRBV5-4 and J is TRBJ2-5; 10 bases agree with TRBD1. J was trimmed by 4 bases and V by 2 bases; bases with no gene match: 11. The V gene's germline CDR1 is SGHNT and CDR2 YYREEE (reference sequence). The CDR3 runs 17 residues. The CDR3 region has the DNA TGTGCCAGCAGCTTTACCGAATGGACAGGGGGAGGAGAGACCCAGTACTTC. It encodes CASSFTEWTGGGETQYF.

This chain links TRBV2 with TRBJ2-1; 12 nucleotides agree with TRBD2. The CDR3 covers 15 residues. Trimming cost V 5 bases and J 6 bases; bases outside gene matches: 5. Germline CDR1 reads SNHLY; CDR2 reads FYNNEI. CDR3 sequence reads: CASSLTSGRPNEQFF. CDR3 nucleotides: TGTGCCAGCAGTCTGACTAGCGGGAGACCCAATGAGCAGTTCTTC.

The chain carries TRBV7-8 and TRBJ1-1; the match to TRBD1 covers 7 bases. V lost 5 bases, J lost 2 bases, and 11 bases stayed unmatched. Germline lookup yields CDR1 SGHVS and CDR2 FQNEAQ. This CDR3 contains 16 residues. CDR3 sequence (DNA): TGTGCCAGCAGCCCCCAGGGGGGGTACCAAAACACTGAAGCTTTCTTT. It is translated as CASSPQGGYQNTEAFF.

The rearrangement uses TRBV7-9 and TRBJ1-4; perhaps TRBD1 as D (5 bases). The CDR3 totals 16 residues. In germline, CDR1 is SEHNR, CDR2 FQNEAQ (reference sequence). V lost 5 bases and J lost 6, with 19 bases in between. CDR3 sequence (DNA): TGTGCCAGCAGCCCGGGACTTAGCATGGGGGATGAAAAACTGTTTTTT. It codes for CASSPGLSMGDEKLFF.

The chain recombines TRBV7-6 with TRBJ2-7; no definite D call. The CDR3 runs 13 residues. V dropped 1 base and J dropped 3 bases, with 7 bases sitting between them. CDR1 SGHVS and CDR2 FNYEAQ come from the germline V gene. The CDR3 reads CASSLDVSYEQYF. Here the CDR3 DNA reads TGTGCCAGCAGCTTAGACGTTAGCTACGAGCAGTACTTC.

V usage is TRBV30 and J usage is TRBJ2-5; D might be TRBD2 (7 bases). Trimming left V 3 bases short and J 5 bases short, with 19 bases between. The CDR3 consists of 15 residues. Germline-derived CDR1 and CDR2 are GTSNPN and SVGIG (reference sequence). The CDR3 DNA sequence: TGTGCCTGGAGCCGATTTGGGGGGGGCGGTGAGACCCAGTACTTC. Its translation is CAWSRFGGGGETQYF.

This chain links TRBV11-2 with TRBJ2-7, with 7 nucleotides matching TRBD1. Trimming at V came to 0 bases and at J to 7 bases, leaving 6 bases not matched to a gene. Germline V gives CDR1 SGHAT, CDR2 FQNNGV. CDR3 length: 14 amino acids. Here the CDR3 reads CASSLDRGFWEQYF. The CDR3 DNA follows: TGTGCCAGCAGCTTAGACAGGGGGTTTTGGGAGCAGTACTTC. The whole variable domain, filled in from reference TRBV11-2 and TRBJ2-7, reads EAGVAQSPRYKIIEKRQSVAFWCNPISGHATLYWYQQILGQGPKLLIQFQNNGVVDDSQLPKDRFSAERLKGVDSTLKIQPAKLEDSAVYLCASSLDRGFWEQYFGPGTRLTVT.